A selection of T cell receptor beta chains follows, all from one sample in a study of cytomegalovirus exposure and HLA in healthy donors. The assay was immunoSEQ multiplex PCR, and TCRdb's table has in-frame clones only and misses some. Here the sample spans roughly 190,000 clones, 60% to 80% being singletons. Sequencing was carried out using PBMCs. The source of these receptors is a young woman in good health and CMV-seronegative. Each CDR3 is given with its conserved first and last residue. Each record gives: V gene, D gene, clone size, J gene, CDR3 protein, CDR3 DNA. The D gene is left open where the match is weak. Clone size is not always given. Where it is, it says once, few, many or a class for expanded clones.

v_call: TRBV7-8
d_call: TRBD2
clone_size: NA
j_call: TRBJ2-5
cdr3_aa: CASSLAGGKETQYF
cdr3_nt: TGTGCCAGCAGCTTAGCGGGAGGGAAAGAGACCCAGTACTTC

v_call: TRBV7-9
d_call: TRBD2
clone_size: once
j_call: TRBJ2-7
cdr3_aa: CASIGLASYEQYF
cdr3_nt: TGTGCCAGCATTGGACTAGCGTCCTACGAGCAGTACTTC

v_call: TRBV2
d_call: NA
clone_size: NA
j_call: TRBJ1-2
cdr3_aa: CASRGEGVANYGYTF
cdr3_nt: TGTGCCAGCAGAGGGGAGGGGGTAGCTAACTATGGCTACACCTTC

v_call: TRBV30
d_call: NA
clone_size: NA
j_call: TRBJ2-3
cdr3_aa: CAWSVAGRSTDTQYF
cdr3_nt: TGTGCCTGGAGTGTAGCTGGTCGCAGCACAGATACGCAGTATTTT

v_call: TRBV11-2
d_call: NA
clone_size: NA
j_call: TRBJ2-7
cdr3_aa: CASSLVVSGWAYEQYF
cdr3_nt: TGTGCCAGCAGCTTAGTCGTTAGCGGATGGGCCTACGAGCAGTACTTC

v_call: TRBV7-9
d_call: NA
clone_size: once
j_call: TRBJ2-3
cdr3_aa: CASSPSDGHHTDTQYF
cdr3_nt: TGTGCCAGCAGCCCCTCCGACGGACACCACACAGATACGCAGTATTTT

v_call: TRBV5-1
d_call: TRBD1
clone_size: once
j_call: TRBJ2-1
cdr3_aa: CASSLGGQGDKEQFF
cdr3_nt: TGCGCCAGCAGCTTGGGGGGACAGGGGGACAAGGAGCAGTTCTTC

v_call: TRBV27
d_call: NA
clone_size: NA
j_call: TRBJ2-5
cdr3_aa: CASSSSPPPETQYF
cdr3_nt: TGTGCCAGCAGTTCGTCCCCTCCTCCCGAGACCCAGTACTTC

v_call: TRBV14
d_call: TRBD2
clone_size: NA
j_call: TRBJ2-7
cdr3_aa: CASSQDPVRTSYAYEQYF
cdr3_nt: TGTGCCAGCAGCCAAGATCCCGTGCGGACTAGCTATGCCTACGAGCAGTACTTC

v_call: TRBV5-1
d_call: TRBD1
clone_size: NA
j_call: TRBJ1-2
cdr3_aa: CASSRGSQGQNYGYTF
cdr3_nt: TGCGCCAGCAGCCGTGGATCACAGGGGCAGAACTATGGCTACACCTTC

v_call: TRBV28
d_call: NA
clone_size: NA
j_call: TRBJ2-7
cdr3_aa: CASPGWAGESYEQYF
cdr3_nt: TGTGCCAGCCCTGGGTGGGCTGGGGAGTCCTACGAGCAGTACTTC

v_call: TRBV5-6
d_call: NA
clone_size: NA
j_call: TRBJ2-2
cdr3_aa: CASSAWTDAGELFF
cdr3_nt: TGTGCCAGCAGCGCCTGGACAGACGCCGGGGAGCTGTTTTTT

v_call: TRBV5-1
d_call: NA
clone_size: NA
j_call: TRBJ1-1
cdr3_aa: CASSGQLNTEAFF
cdr3_nt: TGCGCCAGCAGTGGACAGCTGAACACTGAAGCTTTCTTT

v_call: TRBV19
d_call: TRBD1
clone_size: NA
j_call: TRBJ2-7
cdr3_aa: CASSLIGQVHEQYF
cdr3_nt: TGTGCCAGTAGTTTAATAGGACAGGTCCATGAGCAGTACTTC

v_call: TRBV19
d_call: TRBD1
clone_size: NA
j_call: TRBJ2-2
cdr3_aa: CASTTGQGIGGELFF
cdr3_nt: TGTGCCAGTACGACCGGACAGGGAATAGGCGGGGAGCTGTTTTTT

v_call: TRBV28
d_call: NA
clone_size: NA
j_call: TRBJ1-5
cdr3_aa: CASSLGGSNQPQHF
cdr3_nt: TGTGCCAGCAGTTTAGGGGGGAGCAATCAGCCCCAGCATTTT

v_call: TRBV6-4
d_call: TRBD1
clone_size: NA
j_call: TRBJ1-2
cdr3_aa: CASRGPGGGNYGYTF
cdr3_nt: TGTGCCAGCAGGGGCCCAGGGGGCGGCAACTATGGCTACACCTTC

v_call: TRBV19
d_call: NA
clone_size: NA
j_call: TRBJ1-4
cdr3_aa: CATTESSGNEKLFF
cdr3_nt: TGTGCCACTACGGAATCCTCCGGGAATGAAAAACTGTTTTTT

v_call: TRBV28
d_call: NA
clone_size: few
j_call: TRBJ1-1
cdr3_aa: CASSFRVNTEAFF
cdr3_nt: TGTGCCAGCAGTTTCCGAGTGAACACTGAAGCTTTCTTT

v_call: TRBV15
d_call: TRBD2
clone_size: NA
j_call: TRBJ2-7
cdr3_aa: CATSLSGRAGYEQYF
cdr3_nt: TGTGCCACCAGCCTTAGCGGGAGGGCCGGCTACGAGCAGTACTTC

v_call: TRBV4-1
d_call: NA
clone_size: few
j_call: TRBJ2-1
cdr3_aa: CASSQVDLTGSSYNEQFF
cdr3_nt: TGCGCCAGCAGCCAAGTTGATTTGACGGGGAGCTCCTACAATGAGCAGTTCTTC

v_call: TRBV5-1
d_call: TRBD1
clone_size: NA
j_call: TRBJ2-1
cdr3_aa: CASSTTGANEQFF
cdr3_nt: TGCGCCAGCAGCACCACAGGGGCCAATGAGCAGTTCTTC

v_call: TRBV4-2
d_call: TRBD2
clone_size: few
j_call: TRBJ2-5
cdr3_aa: CASSQDSSAGAEETQYF
cdr3_nt: TGTGCCAGCAGCCAAGATTCATCAGCGGGGGCCGAAGAGACCCAGTACTTC

v_call: TRBV7-3
d_call: TRBD2
clone_size: NA
j_call: TRBJ2-3
cdr3_aa: CASSSGLAGAADTQYF
cdr3_nt: TGTGCCAGCAGCTCTGGACTAGCGGGGGCAGCAGATACGCAGTATTTT

v_call: TRBV2
d_call: NA
clone_size: NA
j_call: TRBJ1-3
cdr3_aa: CASRSQGTGNTIYF
cdr3_nt: TGTGCCAGCAGATCGCAGGGGACGGGAAACACCATATATTTT

v_call: TRBV20-1
d_call: NA
clone_size: NA
j_call: TRBJ2-5
cdr3_aa: CSATREETQYF
cdr3_nt: TGCAGTGCGACTAGAGAGGAGACCCAGTACTTC

v_call: TRBV9
d_call: NA
clone_size: NA
j_call: TRBJ1-1
cdr3_aa: CASSGGLLNTEAFF
cdr3_nt: TGTGCCAGCAGCGGGGGACTGCTGAACACTGAAGCTTTCTTT

v_call: TRBV5-1
d_call: TRBD2
clone_size: NA
j_call: TRBJ2-5
cdr3_aa: CASSLETSGTEQYF
cdr3_nt: TGCGCCAGCAGCTTGGAGACTAGCGGGACTGAGCAGTACTTC

v_call: TRBV5-1
d_call: TRBD1
clone_size: once
j_call: TRBJ1-3
cdr3_aa: CASSLEGQSSGNTIYF
cdr3_nt: TGCGCCAGCAGCTTGGAGGGACAGTCCTCTGGAAACACCATATATTTT

v_call: TRBV19
d_call: TRBD1
clone_size: NA
j_call: TRBJ1-4
cdr3_aa: CASSSRQGASEKLFF
cdr3_nt: TGTGCCAGTAGTAGCCGACAGGGGGCGTCGGAAAAACTGTTTTTT

v_call: TRBV27
d_call: NA
clone_size: NA
j_call: TRBJ2-2
cdr3_aa: CASSLSGVTGELFF
cdr3_nt: TGTGCCAGCAGTTTATCCGGGGTCACCGGGGAGCTGTTTTTT

v_call: TRBV7-2
d_call: NA
clone_size: NA
j_call: TRBJ2-1
cdr3_aa: CASSLGAGEQFF
cdr3_nt: TGTGCCAGCAGCTTGGGGGCAGGTGAGCAGTTCTTC

v_call: TRBV6-1
d_call: TRBD1
clone_size: NA
j_call: TRBJ2-7
cdr3_aa: CASIPRDRIGEQYF
cdr3_nt: TGTGCCAGCATTCCCCGGGACAGGATCGGCGAGCAGTACTTC

v_call: TRBV25-1
d_call: NA
clone_size: once
j_call: TRBJ2-5
cdr3_aa: CARPEPTAQETQYF
cdr3_nt: TGTGCCAGACCGGAGCCGACAGCCCAAGAGACCCAGTACTTC

v_call: TRBV30
d_call: NA
clone_size: NA
j_call: TRBJ1-6
cdr3_aa: CAWSVKGSSNSPLHF
cdr3_nt: TGTGCCTGGAGTGTAAAAGGGAGTAGTAATTCACCCCTCCACTTT

v_call: TRBV28
d_call: NA
clone_size: NA
j_call: TRBJ1-2
cdr3_aa: CASRQNYGYTF
cdr3_nt: TGTGCCAGCAGACAGAACTATGGCTACACCTTC

v_call: TRBV19
d_call: NA
clone_size: NA
j_call: TRBJ1-5
cdr3_aa: CASSSTGKRKRPQHF
cdr3_nt: TGTGCCAGTAGTAGTACAGGGAAAAGGAAACGGCCCCAGCATTTT

v_call: TRBV4-3
d_call: NA
clone_size: few
j_call: TRBJ2-1
cdr3_aa: CASSQRGGEQFF
cdr3_nt: TGCGCCAGCAGCCAACGGGGTGGAGAGCAGTTCTTC

v_call: TRBV28
d_call: NA
clone_size: NA
j_call: TRBJ1-5
cdr3_aa: CASSFVAGRRDQPQHF
cdr3_nt: TGTGCCAGCAGTTTCGTGGCAGGGAGGCGAGATCAGCCCCAGCATTTT

v_call: TRBV5-4
d_call: TRBD1
clone_size: NA
j_call: TRBJ2-7
cdr3_aa: CASSLGGGQGYEQYF
cdr3_nt: TGTGCCAGCAGCTTGGGGGGGGGACAGGGTTACGAGCAGTACTTC

v_call: TRBV29-1
d_call: NA
clone_size: NA
j_call: TRBJ2-7
cdr3_aa: CSVDTDSYEQYF
cdr3_nt: TGCAGCGTTGACACGGACAGCTACGAGCAGTACTTC

v_call: TRBV30
d_call: NA
clone_size: NA
j_call: TRBJ1-1
cdr3_aa: CAWIGSGSTEAFF
cdr3_nt: TGTGCCTGGATAGGGTCGGGGTCCACTGAAGCTTTCTTT

v_call: TRBV7-8
d_call: NA
clone_size: NA
j_call: TRBJ2-7
cdr3_aa: CASSLELLGSLVGYEQYF
cdr3_nt: TGTGCCAGCAGCTTAGAACTTTTGGGGAGTCTCGTGGGCTACGAGCAGTACTTC

v_call: TRBV4-1
d_call: NA
clone_size: NA
j_call: TRBJ1-1
cdr3_aa: CASSQVKGRVGTEAFF
cdr3_nt: TGCGCCAGCAGCCAAGTCAAAGGGCGGGTAGGCACTGAAGCTTTCTTT

v_call: TRBV6-6
d_call: NA
clone_size: once
j_call: TRBJ1-5
cdr3_aa: CASSLGEVYF
cdr3_nt: TGTGCCAGCAGCCTCGGAGAAGTGTATTTT

v_call: TRBV5-1
d_call: TRBD1
clone_size: few
j_call: TRBJ1-6
cdr3_aa: CASSPTTGNLAPLHF
cdr3_nt: TGCGCCAGCAGCCCCACGACAGGGAATTTGGCACCCCTCCACTTT

v_call: TRBV19
d_call: TRBD1
clone_size: NA
j_call: TRBJ1-3
cdr3_aa: CASSTTGGLGNTIYF
cdr3_nt: TGTGCCAGTAGTACGACAGGGGGCCTTGGAAACACCATATATTTT

v_call: TRBV5-1
d_call: TRBD2
clone_size: NA
j_call: TRBJ2-1
cdr3_aa: CASSFRPGGDEQFF
cdr3_nt: TGCGCCAGCAGCTTTCGTCCCGGGGGGGATGAGCAGTTCTTC

v_call: TRBV6-1
d_call: TRBD1
clone_size: few
j_call: TRBJ2-7
cdr3_aa: CASSPGTGYEQYF
cdr3_nt: TGTGCCAGCAGTCCTGGGACAGGGTACGAGCAGTACTTC

v_call: TRBV27
d_call: TRBD1
clone_size: NA
j_call: TRBJ2-6
cdr3_aa: CASRRGTGGSGANVLTF
cdr3_nt: TGTGCCAGCAGACGAGGGACAGGGGGCTCTGGGGCCAACGTCCTGACTTTC

v_call: TRBV5-1
d_call: NA
clone_size: NA
j_call: TRBJ2-7
cdr3_aa: CASSLLDSRSSYEQYF
cdr3_nt: TGCGCCAGCAGCCTATTAGACAGCAGGAGCTCCTACGAGCAGTACTTC

v_call: TRBV25-1
d_call: TRBD2
clone_size: NA
j_call: TRBJ2-7
cdr3_aa: CASSGGLAGYEQYF
cdr3_nt: TGTGCCAGCAGTGGTGGACTAGCGGGCTACGAGCAGTACTTC

v_call: TRBV30
d_call: NA
clone_size: NA
j_call: TRBJ1-2
cdr3_aa: CAWSSGSTGNYGYTF
cdr3_nt: TGTGCCTGGAGTTCAGGATCGACGGGGAACTATGGCTACACCTTC

v_call: TRBV27
d_call: TRBD1
clone_size: NA
j_call: TRBJ1-5
cdr3_aa: CASSWDRAQPQHF
cdr3_nt: TGTGCCAGCAGCTGGGACAGGGCACAGCCCCAGCATTTT

v_call: TRBV7-2
d_call: NA
clone_size: few
j_call: TRBJ2-6
cdr3_aa: CASSLGAAHSGANVLTF
cdr3_nt: TGTGCCAGCAGCTTAGGTGCGGCGCACTCTGGGGCCAACGTCCTGACTTTC

v_call: TRBV11-2
d_call: NA
clone_size: NA
j_call: TRBJ2-7
cdr3_aa: CASSLSRDYEQYF
cdr3_nt: TGTGCCAGCAGCTTATCCCGGGACTACGAGCAGTACTTC

v_call: TRBV5-4
d_call: NA
clone_size: NA
j_call: TRBJ1-1
cdr3_aa: CAITNLGSMNTEAFF
cdr3_nt: TGTGCCATCACCAATTTGGGGAGTATGAACACTGAAGCTTTCTTT

v_call: TRBV27
d_call: NA
clone_size: NA
j_call: TRBJ1-4
cdr3_aa: CASSRGATNEKLFF
cdr3_nt: TGTGCCAGCAGTAGAGGTGCAACTAATGAAAAACTGTTTTTT

v_call: TRBV14
d_call: NA
clone_size: NA
j_call: TRBJ2-2
cdr3_aa: CASTNRGGTGELFF
cdr3_nt: TGTGCCAGTACAAATAGGGGTGGCACCGGGGAGCTGTTTTTT

v_call: TRBV27
d_call: NA
clone_size: NA
j_call: TRBJ1-5
cdr3_aa: CASGDLQPQHF
cdr3_nt: TGTGCCAGCGGCGACTTACAGCCCCAGCATTTT